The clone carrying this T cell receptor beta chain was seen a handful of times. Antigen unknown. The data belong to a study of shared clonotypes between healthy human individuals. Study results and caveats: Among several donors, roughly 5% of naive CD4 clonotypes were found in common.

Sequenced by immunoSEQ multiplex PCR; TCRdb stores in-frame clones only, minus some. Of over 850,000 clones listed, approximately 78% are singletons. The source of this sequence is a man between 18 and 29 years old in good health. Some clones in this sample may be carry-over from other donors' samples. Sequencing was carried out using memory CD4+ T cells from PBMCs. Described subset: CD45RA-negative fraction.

CDR3 DNA: TGTGCCAGCAGTTACTCCTCAGGGGCCTATGGCTACACCTTC. Translated: CASSYSSGAYGYTF. The rearrangement joins TRBV6-6 to TRBJ1-2; possibly TRBD1 for D (6 bases). The CDR3 contains 14 residues. The germline V gene has CDR1 MNHNY and CDR2 SVGAGI (reference sequence). Between the trimmed V and J ends, which lost 0 bases and 4 bases, there was a span of 9 bases.